This T cell receptor beta chain emerged from a study of post-analysis software for immune sequencing data. About the study: Relapsing-remitting, secondary progressive and progressive-relapsing multiple sclerosis were all included among the disease courses. Study-level results: Four or five TRBV segments (TRBV5-6, TRBV5-1 and TRBV20-1 among them) occurred more frequently in patients than in controls. Controls showed significantly higher normalized Chao1 diversity than did multiple sclerosis patients. Samples from a shared batch, those prepared together, strongly co-clustered by F measure.

A word on this clonotype: Its antigen is unknown.

Unique molecular identifiers were carried by the TCR beta cDNA libraries. TCRdb re-derived calls from the PCR reads in MiXCR, one entry per CDR3 protein. In the table there are hundreds of thousands of distinct CDR3 sequences, just under 30% of which are singletons. Germline lookup yields CDR1 ENHRY and CDR2 SYGVKD. Deletions cut 11 bases from V and 4 bases from J, with 19 bases between. This CDR3 contains 14 residues. Specimen: blood. This chain links TRBV10-3 with TRBJ2-3; D is perhaps TRBD2 (5 bases). This clonotype originated in a girl between 5 and 17 years old with multiple sclerosis. DNA for the CDR3: TGTGCCCACGCGGGTGGGAACTTCGCAGATACGCAGTATTTT. Its protein is CAHAGGNFADTQYF.